This T cell receptor beta chain was documented in a study of blood T cell repertoires in COVID-19. Per the study methods: The authors estimated nucleated cell counts from reference gene primer amplification. Clones were read by immunoSEQ multiplex PCR, and TCRdb kept only the in-frame ones, dropping some. Clone size and the V and J calls come from that table; the DNA yielded D and trimming. The data show about 300,000 clones, around nine tenths seen once. The material sequenced was PBMCs or T cells enriched from blood (not recorded which). The origin of this receptor is a woman aged 25 to 45 who had recovered from COVID-19.

CDR3 nucleotides: TGTGCCAGCAGCCCCAGGGTAGGGGGCTACGAGCAGTACTTC. Residues: CASSPRVGGYEQYF. V gene TRBV11-2 combines with J gene TRBJ2-7, with D maybe TRBD1 (6 bases). Trimming took off 5 bases at V and 3 bases at J, with 14 bases between the two ends. The CDR3 sequence is 14 residues long. The germline V gene has CDR1 SGHAT and CDR2 FQNNGV. The full variable domain, rest sourced from reference TRBV11-2 and TRBJ2-7, is EAGVAQSPRYKIIEKRQSVAFWCNPISGHATLYWYQQILGQGPKLLIQFQNNGVVDDSQLPKDRFSAERLKGVDSTLKIQPAKLEDSAVYLCASSPRVGGYEQYFGPGTRLTVT.